This T cell receptor (beta chain) originates from a study of shared clonotypes between healthy human individuals. Study-level findings and limits: Larger estimated richness was generally recorded for naive subsets relative to memory subsets.

This clone is a singleton in its sample. Its antigen is not known. The germline CDR1 and CDR2 sequences are MDHEN and SYDVKM. The V segment lost 3 bases and the J segment 7 bases; nucleotides outside the gene matches: 15. This CDR3 comprises 17 residues. CD45RO-negative cells were positively selected for CCR7, leaving out terminally differentiated effector memory CD45RA+ cells. The study enrolled healthy HIV-negative adults without recent acute infections or vaccinations as donors. The method was immunoSEQ multiplex PCR; TCRdb's version includes in-frame clones alone and lacks a portion of them. In the table there are 2 million to 2.5 million clones, about 92% of which are singletons.

The material sequenced was naive CD8+ T cells from PBMCs. The chain employs TRBV28 and TRBJ2-4, with 7 bases fitting TRBD2. The clonotype was recovered from a man aged 18 to 35 in good health. Some clones in this sample may be carry-over from other donors' samples. The CDR3 loop is CASSLTYGEGQENIQYF. In nucleotides, the CDR3 is TGTGCCAGCAGTTTGACCTATGGGGAGGGCCAGGAGAACATTCAGTACTTC.